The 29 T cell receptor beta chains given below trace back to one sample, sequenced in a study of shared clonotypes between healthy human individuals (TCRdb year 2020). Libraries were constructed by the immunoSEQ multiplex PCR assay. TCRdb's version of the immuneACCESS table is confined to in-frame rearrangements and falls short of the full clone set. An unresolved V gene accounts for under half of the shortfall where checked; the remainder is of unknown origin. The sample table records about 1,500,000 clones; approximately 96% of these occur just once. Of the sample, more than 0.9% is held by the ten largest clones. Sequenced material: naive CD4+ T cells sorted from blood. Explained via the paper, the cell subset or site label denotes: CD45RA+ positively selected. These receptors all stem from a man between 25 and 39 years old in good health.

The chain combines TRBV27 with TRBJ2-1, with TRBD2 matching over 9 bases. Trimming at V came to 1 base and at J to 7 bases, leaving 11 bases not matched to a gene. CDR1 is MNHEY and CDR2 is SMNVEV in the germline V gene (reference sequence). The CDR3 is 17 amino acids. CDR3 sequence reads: CASSLWVTREGRNEQFF. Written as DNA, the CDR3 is TGTGCCAGCAGTTTATGGGTAACGCGGGAGGGCCGGAATGAGCAGTTCTTC.

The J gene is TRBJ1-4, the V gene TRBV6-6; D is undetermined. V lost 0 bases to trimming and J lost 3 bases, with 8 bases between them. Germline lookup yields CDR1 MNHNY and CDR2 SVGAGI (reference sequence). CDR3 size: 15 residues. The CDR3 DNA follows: TGTGCCAGCAGTTACTCGCAGCCTCCTAATGAAAAACTGTTTTTT. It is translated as CASSYSQPPNEKLFF.

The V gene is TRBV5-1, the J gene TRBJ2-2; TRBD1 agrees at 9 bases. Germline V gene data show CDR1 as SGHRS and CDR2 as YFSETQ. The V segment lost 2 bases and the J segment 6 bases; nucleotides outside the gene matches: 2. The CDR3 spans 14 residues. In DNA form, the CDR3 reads TGCGCCAGCAGCTTCACAGGGGGCTCCGGGGAGCTGTTTTTT. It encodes CASSFTGGSGELFF.

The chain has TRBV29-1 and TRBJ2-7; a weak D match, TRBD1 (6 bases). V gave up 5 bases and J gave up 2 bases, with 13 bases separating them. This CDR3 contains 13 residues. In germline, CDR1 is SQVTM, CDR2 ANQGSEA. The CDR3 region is CSVLWGRPYEQYF. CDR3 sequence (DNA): TGCAGCGTTTTGTGGGGGCGGCCCTACGAGCAGTACTTC.

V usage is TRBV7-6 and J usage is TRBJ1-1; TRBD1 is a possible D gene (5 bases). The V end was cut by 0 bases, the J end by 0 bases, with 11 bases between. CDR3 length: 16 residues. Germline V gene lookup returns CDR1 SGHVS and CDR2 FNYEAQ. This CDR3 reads CASSLAPGRLNTEAFF. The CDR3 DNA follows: TGTGCCAGCAGCTTAGCGCCGGGACGGCTGAACACTGAAGCTTTCTTT. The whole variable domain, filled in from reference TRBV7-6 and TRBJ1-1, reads GAGVSQSPRYKVTKRGQDVALRCDPISGHVSLYWYRQALGQGPEFLTYFNYEAQQDKSGLPNDRFSAERPEGSISTLTIQRTEQRDSAMYRCASSLAPGRLNTEAFFGQGTRLTVV.

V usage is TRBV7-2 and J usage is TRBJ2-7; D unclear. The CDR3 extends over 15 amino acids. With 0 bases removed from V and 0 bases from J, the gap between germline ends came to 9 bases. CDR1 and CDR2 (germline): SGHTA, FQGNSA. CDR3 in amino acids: CASSLAAAFSYEQYF. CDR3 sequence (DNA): TGTGCCAGCAGCTTAGCGGCAGCTTTCTCCTACGAGCAGTACTTC. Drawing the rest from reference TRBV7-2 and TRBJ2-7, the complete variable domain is GAGVSQSPSNKVTEKGKDVELRCDPISGHTALYWYRQSLGQGLEFLIYFQGNSAPDKSGLPSDRFSAERTGGSVSTLTIQRTQQEDSAVYLCASSLAAAFSYEQYFGPGTRLTVT.

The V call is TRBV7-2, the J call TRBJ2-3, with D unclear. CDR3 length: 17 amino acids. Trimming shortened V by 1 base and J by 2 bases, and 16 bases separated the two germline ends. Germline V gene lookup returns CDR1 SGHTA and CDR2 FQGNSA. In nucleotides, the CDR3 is TGTGCCAGCAGCTTAGAGGGCGGCGCTTGGAACACAGATACGCAGTATTTT. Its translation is CASSLEGGAWNTDTQYF.

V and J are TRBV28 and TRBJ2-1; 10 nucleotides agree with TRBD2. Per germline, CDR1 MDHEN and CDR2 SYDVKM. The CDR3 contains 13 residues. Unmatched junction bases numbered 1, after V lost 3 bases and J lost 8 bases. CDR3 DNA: TGTGCCAGCAGTTTCCTAGCGGGAGATGAGCAGTTCTTC. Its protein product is CASSFLAGDEQFF. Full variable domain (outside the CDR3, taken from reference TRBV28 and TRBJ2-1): DVKVTQSSRYLVKRTGEKVFLECVQDMDHENMFWYRQDPGLGLRLIYFSYDVKMKEKGDIPEGYSVSREKKERFSLILESASTNQTSMYLCASSFLAGDEQFFGPGTRLTVL.

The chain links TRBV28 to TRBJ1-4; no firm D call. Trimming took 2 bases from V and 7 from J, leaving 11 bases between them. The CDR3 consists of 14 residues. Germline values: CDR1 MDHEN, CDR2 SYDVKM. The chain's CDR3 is CASSLGPLGEKLFF. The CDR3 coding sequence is TGTGCCAGCAGTTTAGGGCCCCTAGGTGAAAAACTGTTTTTT.

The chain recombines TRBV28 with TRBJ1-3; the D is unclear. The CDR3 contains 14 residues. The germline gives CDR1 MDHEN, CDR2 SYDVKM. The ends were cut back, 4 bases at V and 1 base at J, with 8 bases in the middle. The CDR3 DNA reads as TGTGCCAGCAGTTGGTATCAGTCTGGAAACACCATATATTTT. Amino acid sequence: CASSWYQSGNTIYF.

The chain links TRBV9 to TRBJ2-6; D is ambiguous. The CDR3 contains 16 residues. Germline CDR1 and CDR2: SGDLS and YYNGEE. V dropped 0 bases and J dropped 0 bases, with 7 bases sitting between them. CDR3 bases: TGTGCCAGCAGCGTAGACAGTTACTCTGGGGCCAACGTCCTGACTTTC. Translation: CASSVDSYSGANVLTF.

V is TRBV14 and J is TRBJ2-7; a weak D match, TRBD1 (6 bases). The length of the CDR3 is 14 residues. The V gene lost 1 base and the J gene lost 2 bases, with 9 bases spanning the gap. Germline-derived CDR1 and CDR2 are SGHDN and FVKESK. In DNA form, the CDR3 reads TGTGCCAGCAGCCAAGGACAGGCGACCTACGAGCAGTACTTC. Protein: CASSQGQATYEQYF.

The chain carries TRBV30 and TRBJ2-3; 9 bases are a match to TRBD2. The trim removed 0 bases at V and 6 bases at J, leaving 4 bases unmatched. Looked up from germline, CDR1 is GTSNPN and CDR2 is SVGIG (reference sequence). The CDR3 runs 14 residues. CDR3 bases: TGTGCCTGGAGTGTACTAGCGGGCCTTGATACGCAGTATTTT. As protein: CAWSVLAGLDTQYF.

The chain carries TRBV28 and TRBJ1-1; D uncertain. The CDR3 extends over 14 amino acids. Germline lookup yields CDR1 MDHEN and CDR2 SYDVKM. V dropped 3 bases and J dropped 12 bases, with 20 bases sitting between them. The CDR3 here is CASSFIRGLGRSFF. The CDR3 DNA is TGTGCCAGCAGTTTTATACGGGGTTTGGGTCGATCTTTCTTT.

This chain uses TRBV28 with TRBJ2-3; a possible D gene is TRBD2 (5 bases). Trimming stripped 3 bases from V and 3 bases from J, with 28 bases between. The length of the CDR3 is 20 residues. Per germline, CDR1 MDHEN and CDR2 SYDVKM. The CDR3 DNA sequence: TGTGCCAGCAGTTTGGTCCTAGGGTCCTCCAACCTAGCTGGAACAGATACGCAGTATTTT. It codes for CASSLVLGSSNLAGTDTQYF.

The DNA of the CDR3 is TGTGCCAGCAGTTCCCCGGGAGAGCTGTTTTTT. Translated: CASSSPGELFF. The V call is TRBV6-1, the J call TRBJ2-2, with a weak D call TRBD2 (5 bases). The CDR3 length is 11 residues. Germline-derived CDR1 and CDR2 are MNHNS and SASEGT. Trimming took off 5 bases at V and 11 bases at J, with 9 bases between the two ends.

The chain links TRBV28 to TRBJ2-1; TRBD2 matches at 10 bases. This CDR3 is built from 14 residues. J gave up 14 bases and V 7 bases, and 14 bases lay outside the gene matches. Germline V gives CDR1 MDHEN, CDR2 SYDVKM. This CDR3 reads CASTHRRPGTSEFF. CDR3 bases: TGTGCCAGCACCCACCGGAGGCCAGGGACTAGCGAGTTCTTC.

In nucleotides, the CDR3 is TGTGCCAGCAGCTTAAGTCTAGCGGGGAAGTACAATGAGCAGTTCTTC. Its translation: CASSLSLAGKYNEQFF. V and J are TRBV7-9 and TRBJ2-1, with 9 bases lining up with TRBD2. There are 16 residues in the CDR3. CDR1 and CDR2 (germline): SEHNR, FQNEAQ (reference sequence). V lost 2 bases to trimming and J lost 4 bases; unmatched junction nucleotides: 6.

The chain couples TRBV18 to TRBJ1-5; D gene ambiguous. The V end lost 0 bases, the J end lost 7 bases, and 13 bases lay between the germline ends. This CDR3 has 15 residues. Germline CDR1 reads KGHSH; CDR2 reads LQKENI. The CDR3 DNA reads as TGTGCCAGCTCACCACCGTCAGGAGATAGACAGCCCCAGCATTTT. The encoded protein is CASSPPSGDRQPQHF.

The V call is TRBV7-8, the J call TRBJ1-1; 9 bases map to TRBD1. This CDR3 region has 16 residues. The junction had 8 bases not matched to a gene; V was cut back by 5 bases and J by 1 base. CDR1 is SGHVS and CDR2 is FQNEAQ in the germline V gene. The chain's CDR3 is CASSPQGALRNTEAFF. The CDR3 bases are TGTGCCAGCAGCCCACAGGGGGCCCTCAGGAACACTGAAGCTTTCTTT.

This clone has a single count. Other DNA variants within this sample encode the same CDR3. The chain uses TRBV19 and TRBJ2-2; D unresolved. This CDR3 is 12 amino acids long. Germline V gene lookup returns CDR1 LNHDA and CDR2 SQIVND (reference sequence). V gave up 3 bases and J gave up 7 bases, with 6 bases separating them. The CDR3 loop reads CASSISGGELFF. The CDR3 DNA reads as TGTGCCAGTAGTATCTCCGGCGGGGAGCTGTTTTTT.

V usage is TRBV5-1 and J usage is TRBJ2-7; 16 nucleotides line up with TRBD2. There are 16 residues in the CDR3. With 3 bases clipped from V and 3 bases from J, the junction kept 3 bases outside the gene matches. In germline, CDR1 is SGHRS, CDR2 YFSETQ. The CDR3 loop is CASSWGLAGGYYEQYF. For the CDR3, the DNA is TGCGCCAGCAGCTGGGGACTAGCGGGAGGGTACTACGAGCAGTACTTC. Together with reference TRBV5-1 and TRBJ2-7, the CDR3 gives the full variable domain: KAGVTQTPRYLIKTRGQQVTLSCSPISGHRSVSWYQQTPGQGLQFLFEYFSETQRNKGNFPGRFSGRQFSNSRSEMNVSTLELGDSALYLCASSWGLAGGYYEQYFGPGTRLTVT.

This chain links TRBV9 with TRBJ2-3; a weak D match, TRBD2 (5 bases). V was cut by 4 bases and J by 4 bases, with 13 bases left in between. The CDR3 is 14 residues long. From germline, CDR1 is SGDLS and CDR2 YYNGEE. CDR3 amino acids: CASSSPGVSDTQYF. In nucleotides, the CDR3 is TGTGCCAGCAGCTCACCCGGGGTCTCAGATACGCAGTATTTT.

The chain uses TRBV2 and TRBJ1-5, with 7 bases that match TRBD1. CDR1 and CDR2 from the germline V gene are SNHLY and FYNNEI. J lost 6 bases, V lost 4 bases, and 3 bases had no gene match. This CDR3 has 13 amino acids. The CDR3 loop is CASSVDRAQPQHF. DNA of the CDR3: TGTGCCAGCAGTGTTGACAGGGCTCAGCCCCAGCATTTT.

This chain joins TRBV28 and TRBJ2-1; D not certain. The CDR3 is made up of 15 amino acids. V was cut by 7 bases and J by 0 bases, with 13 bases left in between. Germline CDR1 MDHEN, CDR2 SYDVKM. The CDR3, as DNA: TGTGCCAGCACCCGGATGACGAGCTCCTACAATGAGCAGTTCTTC. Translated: CASTRMTSSYNEQFF.

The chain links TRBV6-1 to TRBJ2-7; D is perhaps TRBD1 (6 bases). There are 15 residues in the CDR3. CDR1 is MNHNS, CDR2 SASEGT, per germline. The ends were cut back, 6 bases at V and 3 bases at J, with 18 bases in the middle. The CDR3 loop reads CASSKGVGALYEQYF. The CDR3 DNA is TGTGCCAGCAGCAAAGGGGTGGGGGCTCTCTACGAGCAGTACTTC.

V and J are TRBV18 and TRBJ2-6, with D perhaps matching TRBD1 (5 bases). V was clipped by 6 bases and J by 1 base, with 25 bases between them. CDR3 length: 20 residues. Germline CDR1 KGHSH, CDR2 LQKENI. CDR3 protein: CASSLISGSDTYSGANVLTF. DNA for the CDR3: TGTGCCAGCTCGTTGATATCAGGGTCCGATACCTATTCTGGGGCCAACGTCCTGACTTTC.

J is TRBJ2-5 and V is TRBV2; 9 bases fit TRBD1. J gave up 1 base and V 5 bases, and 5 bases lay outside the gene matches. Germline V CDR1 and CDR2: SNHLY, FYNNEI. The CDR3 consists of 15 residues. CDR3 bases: TGTGCCAGCAGTCTTATGACAGGGGGCCAAGAGACCCAGTACTTC. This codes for CASSLMTGGQETQYF.

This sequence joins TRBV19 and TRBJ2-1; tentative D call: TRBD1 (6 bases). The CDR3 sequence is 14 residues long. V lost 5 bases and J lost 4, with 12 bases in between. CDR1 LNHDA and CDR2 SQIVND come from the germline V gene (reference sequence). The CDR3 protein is CASSGTHLYNEQFF. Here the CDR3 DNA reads TGTGCCAGTAGTGGGACACACCTGTACAATGAGCAGTTCTTC.